This note documents a single TCR beta chain sequence. What it binds is not known. Libraries were prepared by immunoSEQ multiplex PCR; TCRdb keeps only in-frame clonotypes and omits some of them. Of around 100,000 clones detected, approximately 80% appear once; the ten largest clones hold 6% to 9%. These data are taken from a study of radiation and T cells in renal cell carcinoma. Study results and limitations: Without pretreatment biopsies, baseline tumor clonotype presence was undetermined. Top tumor clonotypes rose in blood 2 weeks post-radiation, then contracted.

Indicated time point: blood 4 weeks post-SBRT, at nephrectomy. Noted treatment: 15 Gy SBRT to primary tumor, nephrectomy 4 weeks later. Nephrectomy followed 15 Gy stereotactic body radiation by 4 weeks. Blood was sampled at baseline, 2 weeks and 4 weeks after SBRT. The CDR3 consists of 16 residues. Germline V gene sequence: CDR1 PRHDT, CDR2 FYEKMQ (reference sequence). The junction had 11 bases not matched to a gene; V was cut back by 0 bases and J by 6 bases. The rearrangement joins TRBV13 to TRBJ2-7; 7 nucleotides line up with TRBD1. The TCR originated in a man aged 60-69 years with renal cell carcinoma. The source material was blood, sampled from a patient whose treatment included radiotherapy and nephrectomy. CDR3 coding DNA: TGTGCCAGCAGCTTAGGCAGCAGGGGGTGGTTCAGCGAGCAGTACTTC. This sequence encodes CASSLGSRGWFSEQYF.